These T cell receptor beta chains were read from a single sample in a study of Ad26.COV2.S vaccination and SARS-CoV-2 variants. Measured with immunoSEQ multiplex PCR; TCRdb has only the in-frame clones, and not every one. The table includes a few hundred thousand clones, 70% to 90% detected once. Sequences were derived from peripheral blood, sampled in a trial of Ad26.COV2.S vaccine versus placebo. The receptors shown here come from a person between 18 and 59 years old who received the Ad26.COV2.S COVID-19 vaccine or a placebo. The CDR3 runs from the conserved cysteine through the conserved F or W. D genes are given only for firm matches. The size entry is marked missing in some rows and otherwise reads once, few, many or a size class.

v_gene,d_gene,abundance,len,j_gene,CDR3nt,CDR3aa
TRBV7-6,TRBD2,once,19,TRBJ2-1,TGTGCCAGCAGCTTAGGTCTGGGACTAGCGGGAGGAATCCACAATGAGCAGTTCTTC,CASSLGLGLAGGIHNEQFF
TRBV28,NA,NA,12,TRBJ1-2,TGTGCCAGCAGTTTAAGGGGTTATGGCTACACCTTC,CASSLRGYGYTF
TRBV2,TRBD2,NA,13,TRBJ2-3,TGTGCCAGCAGTGAAATTGGACTAGCGGTGCAGTATTTT,CASSEIGLAVQYF
TRBV15,NA,NA,13,TRBJ2-7,TGTGCCACCAGCAGTTCCTTGATATACGAGCAGTACTTC,CATSSSLIYEQYF
TRBV7-9,NA,NA,11,TRBJ2-2,TGTGCCATTGGGAACACCGGGGAGCTGTTTTTT,CAIGNTGELFF
TRBV9,NA,NA,15,TRBJ2-5,TGTGCCAGCAGCGCCTCCCCCGCGAGGGGGGAGACCCAGTACTTC,CASSASPARGETQYF
TRBV28,TRBD1,once,15,TRBJ1-2,TGTGCCAGCAGTTTACCGGGACAGGGGGCGAGAGGCTACACCTTC,CASSLPGQGARGYTF
TRBV18,NA,NA,16,TRBJ2-7,TGTGCCAGCTCACCAACACAGGGTAGGCCCTCCTACGAGCAGTACTTC,CASSPTQGRPSYEQYF
TRBV7-8,TRBD1,NA,16,TRBJ2-1,TGTGCCAGCAGCTTAATAGCGAACTCAGGGGGCAATGAGCAGTTCTTC,CASSLIANSGGNEQFF
TRBV19,NA,NA,14,TRBJ2-5,TGTGCCAGTAGTATACCTGGGGGCGGAGAGACCCAGTACTTC,CASSIPGGGETQYF
TRBV2,TRBD2,NA,12,TRBJ2-7,TGTGCCAGGGGACTATCACTGTACGAGCAGTACTTC,CARGLSLYEQYF
TRBV7-9,NA,NA,12,TRBJ2-7,TGTGCCAGCAGCCCCCTGGGCTACGAGCAGTACTTC,CASSPLGYEQYF
TRBV6-4,NA,NA,17,TRBJ2-5,TGTGCCAGCAGTGACTCGTGGCTGCAGGACAGACCAGAGACCCAGTACTTC,CASSDSWLQDRPETQYF
TRBV10-3,NA,NA,12,TRBJ1-3,TGTGCCATCAGTGATCCAGGAAACACCATATATTTT,CAISDPGNTIYF
TRBV10-3,TRBD2,NA,17,TRBJ2-3,TGTGCCATCAGTGAGCCTACGGCGGGAGGGGGCACAGATACGCAGTATTTT,CAISEPTAGGGTDTQYF
TRBV2,NA,NA,13,TRBJ2-5,TGTGCCAGCAGTGAGGACAGGGAGGGGACCCAGTACTTC,CASSEDREGTQYF
TRBV18,NA,NA,13,TRBJ2-1,TGTGCCAGCTCACCGGGCGGGAACAATGAGCAGTTCTTC,CASSPGGNNEQFF
TRBV5-1,TRBD2,NA,14,TRBJ2-7,TGCGCCAGCAGCTTGGTTAGCGGGACTTACGAGCAGTACTTC,CASSLVSGTYEQYF
TRBV19,NA,NA,15,TRBJ2-3,TGTGCCAGTAGTATCGGCTCGCTACTCACAGATACGCAGTATTTT,CASSIGSLLTDTQYF
TRBV2,NA,NA,15,TRBJ2-1,TGTGCCAGCATTCTTTGGGCAGTCTCCTACAATGAGCAGTTCTTC,CASILWAVSYNEQFF
TRBV7-6,TRBD2,NA,16,TRBJ2-3,TGTGCCAGCAGCCCGGGGGCCAGGACTAGCAGGGATACGCAGTATTTT,CASSPGARTSRDTQYF
TRBV7-2,NA,NA,16,TRBJ2-6,TGTGCCAGCAGCTTAGCGGGGGGTACCGGGGCCAACGTCCTGACTTTC,CASSLAGGTGANVLTF
TRBV30,NA,NA,14,TRBJ1-5,TGTGCCTGGAGTCGAGGGGATAGCAATCAGCCCCAGCATTTT,CAWSRGDSNQPQHF